Below, 15 T cell receptor beta chains from the same sample are listed, as sequenced in a study of cytomegalovirus exposure and HLA in healthy donors. 13 Jbeta primers and 60 Vbeta primers were used for the PCR. Assay used: immunoSEQ multiplex PCR; TCRdb lists only in-frame clones, some missing. This listing includes under 200,000 clones. The material sequenced was PBMCs. The receptors stem from a man younger than 45 in good health and CMV-seronegative.

This sequence joins TRBV6-6 and TRBJ2-1; TRBD2 might be the D (6 bases). Trimming left V 2 bases short and J 9 bases short, with 14 bases between. The germline CDR1 and CDR2 sequences are MNHNY and SVGAGI (reference sequence). The CDR3 runs to 14 residues. For the CDR3, the DNA is TGTGCCAGCAGTTACCCCCCGCGGGATCGTGAGCAGTTCTTC. Amino acids: CASSYPPRDREQFF.

V gene TRBV29-1 combines with J gene TRBJ2-3; 9 bases map to TRBD1. The germline CDR1 and CDR2 sequences are SQVTM and ANQGSEA. CDR3 length: 13 amino acids. V lost 3 bases to trimming and J lost 6 bases; unmatched junction nucleotides: 4. This chain's CDR3 is CSVEDRGSDTQYF. The CDR3 DNA follows: TGCAGCGTTGAGGACAGGGGTTCGGATACGCAGTATTTT.

The chain couples TRBV6-5 to TRBJ2-7; maybe TRBD2 (6 bases). The CDR3 length is 14 residues. The ends were cut back, 5 bases at V and 4 bases at J, with 15 bases in the middle. Germline assignment: CDR1 MNHEY and CDR2 SVGAGI. CDR3: CASSPDGTWYEQYF. The CDR3 DNA reads TGTGCCAGCAGTCCCGATGGGACTTGGTACGAGCAGTACTTC.

The chain couples TRBV5-1 to TRBJ1-1, with D unresolved. The CDR3 runs to 12 residues. Germline CDR1 reads SGHRS; CDR2 reads YFSETQ. Trimming took 3 bases from V and 5 from J, leaving 8 bases between them. CDR3 protein: CASSSGRTEAFF. CDR3 sequence (DNA): TGCGCCAGCAGCTCGGGAAGGACTGAAGCTTTCTTT.

This chain joins TRBV11-3 and TRBJ1-2, with TRBD1 matching over 7 bases. Germline trimming cut 5 bases from V and 10 bases from J; bases unmatched to any gene: 10. The CDR3 is 13 amino acids. Germline V CDR1 and CDR2: SGHNT, YENEEA. The CDR3 nucleotides are TGTGCCAGCAGCCAAGGGGGCCTGGCCGACTACACCTTC. Protein product: CASSQGGLADYTF.

The gene calls are TRBV11-2 and TRBJ2-7, with D possibly matching TRBD1 (6 bases). Trimming removed 5 bases at V and 0 bases at J, with 14 bases between. The CDR3 is 15 residues long. Looked up from germline, CDR1 is SGHAT and CDR2 is FQNNGV. As DNA, the CDR3 is TGTGCCAGCAGCCCCCTGGGGGCCCCCTCCTACGAGCAGTACTTC. Its translation: CASSPLGAPSYEQYF.

The rearrangement links TRBV29-1 to TRBJ2-1, with 8 nucleotides matching TRBD1. This CDR3 is 15 amino acids long. Germline CDR1 and CDR2: SQVTM and ANQGSEA. With 2 bases clipped from V and 6 bases from J, the junction kept 9 bases outside the gene matches. CDR3 sequence reads: CSVESPRGRGNEQFF. CDR3 nucleotide sequence: TGCAGCGTTGAATCGCCCAGGGGGCGCGGCAATGAGCAGTTCTTC.

The J gene is TRBJ2-1, the V gene TRBV2; 7 bases are shared with TRBD1. The CDR3 runs to 13 residues. Trimming at V came to 11 bases and at J to 9 bases, leaving 13 bases not matched to a gene. In germline, CDR1 is SNHLY, CDR2 FYNNEI. The CDR3 nucleotides read TGTGCCGGCCGGACAGGACCAGAGGTTGAGCAGTTCTTC. Residues: CAGRTGPEVEQFF.

The chain recombines TRBV10-3 with TRBJ1-1, with 7 bases fitting TRBD1. The CDR3 loop spans 18 amino acids. With V trimmed by 0 bases and J by 4 bases, 14 bases remained unmatched. Germline CDR1 reads ENHRY; CDR2 reads SYGVKD. CDR3 sequence: CAISESASTGRVGTEAFF. The CDR3 nucleotides are TGTGCCATCAGTGAGTCGGCTTCGACAGGGAGAGTAGGCACTGAAGCTTTCTTT.

V is TRBV7-9 and J is TRBJ1-2; 7 bases line up with TRBD1. The V gene's germline CDR1 is SEHNR and CDR2 FQNEAQ (reference sequence). The CDR3 length is 13 residues. V lost 1 base, J lost 7 bases, and 3 bases stayed unmatched. CDR3 bases: TGTGCCAGCAGCTTAGAGGGGGCGCGTGGCTACACCTTC. It codes for CASSLEGARGYTF.

The V gene is TRBV6-6, the J gene TRBJ1-5; 7 bases fit TRBD1. Germline loops: CDR1 MNHNY, CDR2 SVGAGI (reference sequence). The CDR3 is made up of 13 amino acids. V lost 10 bases to trimming and J lost 2 bases; unmatched junction nucleotides: 5. DNA of the CDR3: TGTGCCATCCGACAGGGAGGCAATCAGCCCCAGCATTTT. Its protein is CAIRQGGNQPQHF.

The chain recombines TRBV27 with TRBJ2-2, with 8 bases fitting TRBD1. The junction had 3 bases not matched to a gene; V was cut back by 6 bases and J by 0 bases. The germline CDR1 and CDR2 sequences are MNHEY and SMNVEV (reference sequence). The CDR3 has 15 residues. The CDR3 loop is CASRGTGPNTGELFF. CDR3 in DNA: TGTGCCAGCAGAGGGACAGGTCCGAACACCGGGGAGCTGTTTTTT.

The rearrangement joins TRBV15 to TRBJ2-3; D not certain. Trimming removed 5 bases at V and 6 bases at J, with 15 bases between. From germline, CDR1 is LNHNV and CDR2 YYDKDF (reference sequence). The CDR3 runs to 14 residues. The CDR3 coding sequence is TGTGCCACCAGCGCCAGCCGAGGTGGGGATACGCAGTATTTT. Its protein product is CATSASRGGDTQYF.

The chain uses TRBV11-1 and TRBJ1-5; 7 bases agree with TRBD1. From germline, CDR1 is SGHAT and CDR2 FQDESV (reference sequence). The CDR3 covers 14 residues. With V trimmed by 5 bases and J by 7 bases, 8 bases remained unmatched. CDR3 in amino acids: CASSATGVGQPQHF. In DNA, the CDR3 is TGTGCCAGCAGCGCAACAGGGGTGGGACAGCCCCAGCATTTT.

This chain joins TRBV7-9 and TRBJ1-5, with TRBD1 matching over 7 bases. There are 16 residues in the CDR3. With V trimmed by 3 bases and J by 4 bases, 9 bases remained unmatched. In germline, CDR1 is SEHNR, CDR2 FQNEAQ (reference sequence). This CDR3 reads CASSFHRDRDNQPQHF. For the CDR3, the DNA is TGTGCCAGCAGCTTCCATCGGGACAGAGATAATCAGCCCCAGCATTTT.